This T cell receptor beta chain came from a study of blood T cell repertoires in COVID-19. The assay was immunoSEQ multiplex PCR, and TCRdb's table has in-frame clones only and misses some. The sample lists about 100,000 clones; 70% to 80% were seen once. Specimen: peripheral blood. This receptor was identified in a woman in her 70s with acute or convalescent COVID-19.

CDR3 amino acids: CASSPVQMGQGMNTEAFF. In nucleotides, the CDR3 is TGTGCCAGCTCACCGGTACAAATGGGACAGGGAATGAACACTGAAGCTTTCTTT. The rearrangement joins TRBV18 to TRBJ1-1, with 9 positions matching TRBD1. The CDR3 contains 18 residues. Germline CDR1 is KGHSH and CDR2 is LQKENI. The trim removed 3 bases at V and 0 bases at J, leaving 11 bases unmatched.